One T cell receptor beta chain is described in this entry. The data are from a study of blood T cells in healthy people across ages. CDR1 is SGDLS and CDR2 is YYNGEE in the germline V gene. Trimming cost V 2 bases and J 5 bases; bases outside gene matches: 10. The CDR3 runs 17 residues. Primers used in a second PCR of roughly 6 to 11 cycles were a sample-barcoded 5' primer and a J-beta primer mix. TCRdb ran MiXCR on the 5' RACE reads and lists one entry per CDR3 protein. The table has about 800,000 distinct CDR3 sequences, roughly 50% seen once; the top ten hold around 20%. The receptor was derived from a man aged 25-45 years in good health. Sequences were obtained from blood. The chain recombines TRBV9 with TRBJ2-3; TRBD2 matches 11 bases. CDR3 DNA sequence: TGTGCCAGCAGCGTCCACGATGGGACTAGCGGCAGAGATACGCAGTATTTT. Translating it yields CASSVHDGTSGRDTQYF.